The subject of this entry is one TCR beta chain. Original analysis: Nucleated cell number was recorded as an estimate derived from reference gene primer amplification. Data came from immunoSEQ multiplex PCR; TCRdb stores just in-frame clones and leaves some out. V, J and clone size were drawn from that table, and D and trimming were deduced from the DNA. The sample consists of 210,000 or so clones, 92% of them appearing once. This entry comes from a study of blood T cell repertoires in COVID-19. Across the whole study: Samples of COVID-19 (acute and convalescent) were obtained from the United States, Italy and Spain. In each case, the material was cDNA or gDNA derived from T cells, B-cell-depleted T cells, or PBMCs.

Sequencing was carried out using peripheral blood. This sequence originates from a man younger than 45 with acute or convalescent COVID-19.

The chain's CDR3 is CASSQSRSQAFFYGYTF. For the CDR3, the DNA is TGCGCCAGCAGTCAATCAAGGAGCCAAGCCTTTTTCTATGGCTACACCTTC. The rearrangement joins TRBV23-1 to TRBJ1-2; D gene unclear. TRBV23-1 is labeled an ORF, and its function is uncertain. The CDR3 totals 17 residues. Trimming removed 0 bases at V and 4 bases at J, with 18 bases between.